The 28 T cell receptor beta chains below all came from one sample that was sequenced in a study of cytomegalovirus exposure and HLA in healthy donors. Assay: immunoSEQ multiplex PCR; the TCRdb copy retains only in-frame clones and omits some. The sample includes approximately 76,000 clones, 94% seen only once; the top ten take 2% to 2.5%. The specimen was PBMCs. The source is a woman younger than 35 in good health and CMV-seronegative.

The CDR3 bases are TGTGCCAGCAGCTTACAGGTTAACTATGGCTACACCTTC. The encoded protein is CASSLQVNYGYTF. This chain connects TRBV7-9 to TRBJ1-2; D remains ambiguous. Looked up from germline, CDR1 is SEHNR and CDR2 is FQNEAQ (reference sequence). There are 13 residues in the CDR3. Trimming removed 2 bases from V and 1 base from J, with 5 bases in between.

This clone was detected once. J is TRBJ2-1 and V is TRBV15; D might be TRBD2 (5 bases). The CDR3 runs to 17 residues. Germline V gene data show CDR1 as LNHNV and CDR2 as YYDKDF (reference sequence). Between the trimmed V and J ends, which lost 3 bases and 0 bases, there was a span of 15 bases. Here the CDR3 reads CATSSLRRTASYNEQFF. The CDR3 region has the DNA TGTGCCACCAGCAGCCTACGTAGGACTGCCTCCTACAATGAGCAGTTCTTC.

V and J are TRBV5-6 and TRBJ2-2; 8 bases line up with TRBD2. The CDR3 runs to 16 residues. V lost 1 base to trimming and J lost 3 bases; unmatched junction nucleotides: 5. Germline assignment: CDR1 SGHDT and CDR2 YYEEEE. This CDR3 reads CASSLSTSGYTGELFF. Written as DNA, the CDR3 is TGTGCCAGCAGCTTGTCTACTAGCGGCTACACCGGGGAGCTGTTTTTT.

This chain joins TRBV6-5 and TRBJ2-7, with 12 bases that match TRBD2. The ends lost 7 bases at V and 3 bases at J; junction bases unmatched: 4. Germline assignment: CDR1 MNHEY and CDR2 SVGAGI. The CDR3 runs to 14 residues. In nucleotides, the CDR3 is TGTGCCAGCACCCGACTAGCGGGGGTCTACGAGCAGTACTTC. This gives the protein CASTRLAGVYEQYF.

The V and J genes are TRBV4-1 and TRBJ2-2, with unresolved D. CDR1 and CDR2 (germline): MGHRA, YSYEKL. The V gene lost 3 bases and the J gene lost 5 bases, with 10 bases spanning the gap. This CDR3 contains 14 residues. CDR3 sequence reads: CASSHRGVTGELFF. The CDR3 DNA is TGCGCCAGCAGCCACCGCGGAGTGACCGGGGAGCTGTTTTTT.

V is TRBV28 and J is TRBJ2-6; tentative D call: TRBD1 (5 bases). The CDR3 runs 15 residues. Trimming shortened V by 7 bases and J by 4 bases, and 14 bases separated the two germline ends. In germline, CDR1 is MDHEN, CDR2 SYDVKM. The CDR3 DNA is TGTGCCAGCAAGTTCAGGGCGCAAGGGGCCAACGTCCTGACTTTC. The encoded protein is CASKFRAQGANVLTF.

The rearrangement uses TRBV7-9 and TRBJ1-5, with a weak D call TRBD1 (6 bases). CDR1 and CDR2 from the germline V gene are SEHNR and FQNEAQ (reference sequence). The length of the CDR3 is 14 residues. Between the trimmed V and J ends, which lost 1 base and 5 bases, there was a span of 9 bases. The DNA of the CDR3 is TGTGCCAGCAGCTTAGGGACAGTGGATCAGCCCCAGCATTTT. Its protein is CASSLGTVDQPQHF.

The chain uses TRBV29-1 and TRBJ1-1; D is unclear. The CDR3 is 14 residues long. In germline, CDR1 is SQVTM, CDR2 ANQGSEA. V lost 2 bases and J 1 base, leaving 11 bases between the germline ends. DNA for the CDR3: TGCAGCGTTGAACGGGAGGGAGCGAACACTGAAGCTTTCTTT. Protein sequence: CSVEREGANTEAFF.

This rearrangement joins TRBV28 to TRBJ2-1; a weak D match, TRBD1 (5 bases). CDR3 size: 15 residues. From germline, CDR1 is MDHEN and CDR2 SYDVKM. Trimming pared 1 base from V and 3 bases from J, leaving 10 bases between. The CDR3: CASSLLGEFYNEQFF. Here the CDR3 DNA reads TGTGCCAGCAGTTTATTAGGGGAATTCTACAATGAGCAGTTCTTC.

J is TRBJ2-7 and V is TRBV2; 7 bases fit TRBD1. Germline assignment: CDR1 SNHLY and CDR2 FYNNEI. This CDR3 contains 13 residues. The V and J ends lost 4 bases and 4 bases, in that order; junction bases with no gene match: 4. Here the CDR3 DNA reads TGTGCCAGCAGTGCGGACAGGAGATACGAGCAGTACTTC. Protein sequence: CASSADRRYEQYF. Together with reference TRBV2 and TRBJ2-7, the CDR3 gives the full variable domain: EPEVTQTPSHQVTQMGQEVILRCVPISNHLYFYWYRQILGQKVEFLVSFYNNEISEKSEIFDDQFSVERPDGSNFTLKIRSTKLEDSAMYFCASSADRRYEQYFGPGTRLTVT.

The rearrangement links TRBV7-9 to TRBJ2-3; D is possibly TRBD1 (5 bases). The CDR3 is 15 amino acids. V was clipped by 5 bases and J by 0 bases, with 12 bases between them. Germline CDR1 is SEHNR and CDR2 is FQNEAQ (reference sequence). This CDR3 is CASSLLTESTDTQYF. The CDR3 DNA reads TGTGCCAGCAGCCTACTGACAGAGAGCACAGATACGCAGTATTTT.

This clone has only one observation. The CDR3 DNA reads TGTGCCAGCAGCTTGGAGGTGTCCGGGACAGATCGCTACGAGCAGTACTTC. It is translated as CASSLEVSGTDRYEQYF. This chain uses TRBV5-6 with TRBJ2-7; 7 bases are shared with TRBD1. CDR3 length equals 17 residues. V was clipped by 0 bases and J by 3 bases; unmatched bases: 12. Per germline, CDR1 SGHDT and CDR2 YYEEEE.

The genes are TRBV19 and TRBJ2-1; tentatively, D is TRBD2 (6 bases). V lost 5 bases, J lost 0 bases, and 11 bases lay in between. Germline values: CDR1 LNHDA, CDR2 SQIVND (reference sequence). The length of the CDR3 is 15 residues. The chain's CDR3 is CASSGYGSSYNEQFF. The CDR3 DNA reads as TGTGCCAGTAGTGGTTACGGGAGCTCCTACAATGAGCAGTTCTTC.

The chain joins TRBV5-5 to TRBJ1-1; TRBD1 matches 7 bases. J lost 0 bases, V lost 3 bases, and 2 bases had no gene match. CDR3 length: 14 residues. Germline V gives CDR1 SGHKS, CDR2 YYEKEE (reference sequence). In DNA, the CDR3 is TGTGCCAGCAGCTGGGGACAGATGAACACTGAAGCTTTCTTT. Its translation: CASSWGQMNTEAFF. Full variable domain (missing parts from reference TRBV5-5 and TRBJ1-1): DAGVTQSPTHLIKTRGQQVTLRCSPISGHKSVSWYQQVLGQGPQFIFQYYEKEERGRGNFPDRFSARQFPNYSSELNVNALLLGDSALYLCASSWGQMNTEAFFGQGTRLTVV.

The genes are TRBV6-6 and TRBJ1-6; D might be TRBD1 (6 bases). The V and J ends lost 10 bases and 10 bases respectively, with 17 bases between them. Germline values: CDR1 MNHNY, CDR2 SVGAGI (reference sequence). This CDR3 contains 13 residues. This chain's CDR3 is CATRTAKESPLHF. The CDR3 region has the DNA TGTGCCACCCGGACAGCCAAAGAATCACCCCTCCACTTT.

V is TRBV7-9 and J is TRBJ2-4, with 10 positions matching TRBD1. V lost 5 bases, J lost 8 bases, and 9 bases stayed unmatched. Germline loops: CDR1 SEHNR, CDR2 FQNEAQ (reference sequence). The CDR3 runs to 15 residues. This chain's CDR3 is CASSIGQGGSDIQYF. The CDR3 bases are TGTGCCAGCAGCATCGGACAGGGGGGGTCGGACATTCAGTACTTC.

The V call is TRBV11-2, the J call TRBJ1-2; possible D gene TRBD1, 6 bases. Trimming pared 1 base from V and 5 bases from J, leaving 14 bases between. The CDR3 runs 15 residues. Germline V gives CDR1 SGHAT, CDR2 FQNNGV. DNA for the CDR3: TGTGCCAGCAGCTTAGCGGGGGGGCGGGTTTATGGCTACACCTTC. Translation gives CASSLAGGRVYGYTF.

The CDR3, as DNA: TGTGCCAGCAGTGACATGACAGTTTCTCGAGCTTTCTTT. Encoded protein: CASSDMTVSRAFF. This chain joins TRBV2 and TRBJ1-1, with D possibly being TRBD1 (5 bases). V lost 3 bases and J lost 10, with 15 bases in between. Germline V gene lookup returns CDR1 SNHLY and CDR2 FYNNEI. CDR3 length equals 13 residues.

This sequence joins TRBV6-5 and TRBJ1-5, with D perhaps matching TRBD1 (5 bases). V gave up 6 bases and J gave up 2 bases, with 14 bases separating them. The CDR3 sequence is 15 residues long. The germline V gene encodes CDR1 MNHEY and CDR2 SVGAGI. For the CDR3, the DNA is TGTGCCAGCAGCCGGAGTCAAGGGGGCAATCAGCCCCAGCATTTT. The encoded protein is CASSRSQGGNQPQHF.

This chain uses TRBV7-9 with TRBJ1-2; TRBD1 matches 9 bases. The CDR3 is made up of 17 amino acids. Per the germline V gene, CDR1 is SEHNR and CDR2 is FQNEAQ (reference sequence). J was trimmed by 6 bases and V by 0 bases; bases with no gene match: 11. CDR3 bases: TGTGCCAGCAGCTTAGCGCCGGGACAGGGAAGGAAGAATGGCTACACCTTC. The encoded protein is CASSLAPGQGRKNGYTF.

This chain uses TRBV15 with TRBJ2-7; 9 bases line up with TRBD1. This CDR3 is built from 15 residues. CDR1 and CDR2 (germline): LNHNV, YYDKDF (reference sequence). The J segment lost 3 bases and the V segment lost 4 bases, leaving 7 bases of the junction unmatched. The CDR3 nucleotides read TGTGCCACCAGCACGGGGACAGGGTCGGTCTACGAGCAGTACTTC. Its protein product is CATSTGTGSVYEQYF. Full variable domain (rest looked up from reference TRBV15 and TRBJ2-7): DAMVIQNPRYQVTQFGKPVTLSCSQTLNHNVMYWYQQKSSQAPKLLFHYYDKDFNNEADTPDNFQSRRPNTSFCFLDIRSPGLGDTAMYLCATSTGTGSVYEQYFGPGTRLTVT.

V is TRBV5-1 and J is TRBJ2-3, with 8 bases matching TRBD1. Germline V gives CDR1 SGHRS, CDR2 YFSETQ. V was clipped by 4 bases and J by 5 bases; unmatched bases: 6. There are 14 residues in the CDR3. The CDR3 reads CASSLGTGGDTQYF. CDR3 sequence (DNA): TGCGCCAGCAGCCTGGGGACAGGCGGAGATACGCAGTATTTT.

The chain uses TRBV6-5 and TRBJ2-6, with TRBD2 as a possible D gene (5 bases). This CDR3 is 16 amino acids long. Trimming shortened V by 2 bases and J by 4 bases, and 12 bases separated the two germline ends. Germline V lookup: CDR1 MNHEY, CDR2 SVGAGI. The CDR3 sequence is CASSYAGVMGANVLTF. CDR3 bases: TGTGCCAGCAGTTACGCCGGGGTGATGGGGGCCAACGTCCTGACTTTC.

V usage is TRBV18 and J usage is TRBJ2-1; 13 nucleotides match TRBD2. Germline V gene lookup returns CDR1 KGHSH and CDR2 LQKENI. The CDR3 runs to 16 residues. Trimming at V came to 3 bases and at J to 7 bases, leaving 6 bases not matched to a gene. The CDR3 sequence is CASSPILAGGMNEQFF. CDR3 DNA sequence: TGTGCCAGCTCACCGATACTAGCGGGAGGGATGAATGAGCAGTTCTTC.

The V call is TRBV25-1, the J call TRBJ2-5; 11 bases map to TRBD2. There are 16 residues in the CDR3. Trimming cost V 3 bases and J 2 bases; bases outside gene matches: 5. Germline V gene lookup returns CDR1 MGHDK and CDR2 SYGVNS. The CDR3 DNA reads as TGTGCCAGCAGTGACTGGACTAGCGGGCCACAAGAGACCCAGTACTTC. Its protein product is CASSDWTSGPQETQYF.

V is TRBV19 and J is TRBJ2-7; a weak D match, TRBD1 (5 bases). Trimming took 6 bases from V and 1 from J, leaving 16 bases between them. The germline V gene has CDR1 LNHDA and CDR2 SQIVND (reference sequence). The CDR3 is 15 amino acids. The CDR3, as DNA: TGTGCCAGTAGAGAGACAGCCTCGAATTCCTACGAGCAGTACTTC. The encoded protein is CASRETASNSYEQYF. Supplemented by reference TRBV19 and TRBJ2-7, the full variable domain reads DGGITQSPKYLFRKEGQNVTLSCEQNLNHDAMYWYRQDPGQGLRLIYYSQIVNDFQKGDIAEGYSVSREKKESFPLTVTSAQKNPTAFYLCASRETASNSYEQYFGPGTRLTVT.

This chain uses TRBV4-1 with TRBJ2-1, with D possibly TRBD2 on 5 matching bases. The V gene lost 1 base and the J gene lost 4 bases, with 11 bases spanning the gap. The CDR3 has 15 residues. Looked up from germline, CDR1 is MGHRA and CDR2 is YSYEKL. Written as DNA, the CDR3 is TGCGCCAGCAGCCAAGGAGGATCGGGGTACAATGAGCAGTTCTTC. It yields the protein CASSQGGSGYNEQFF.

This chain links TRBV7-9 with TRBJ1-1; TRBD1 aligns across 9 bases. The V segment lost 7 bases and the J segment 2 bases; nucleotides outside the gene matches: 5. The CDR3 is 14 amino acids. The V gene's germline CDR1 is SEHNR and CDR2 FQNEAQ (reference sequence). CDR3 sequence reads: CASTRDRANTEAFF. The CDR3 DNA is TGTGCCAGCACCAGGGACAGGGCCAACACTGAAGCTTTCTTT.